This T cell receptor (beta chain) emerged from a study of blood T cell repertoires in COVID-19. The wider study: COVID-19 samples from acute and convalescent phases originated in the United States, Italy and Spain. PBMCs, B-cell-depleted T cells, or T cells provided the cDNA or gDNA that made up the material.

Original handling: Amplified reference gene primers provided the basis for estimating nucleated cell counts. Sequencing was performed with immunoSEQ multiplex PCR; in TCRdb, only in-frame clones are kept and a portion is missing. V, J and clone size reflect that table, while D and trimming were determined from the DNA. This table has roughly 120,000 clones, 75% to 95% appearing once. Trimming shortened V by 5 bases and J by 0 bases, and 8 bases separated the two germline ends. The germline V gene encodes CDR1 SGHRS and CDR2 YFSETQ. The CDR3 runs to 14 residues. The chain links TRBV5-1 to TRBJ2-2, with D possibly TRBD1 on 6 matching bases. The receptor's source is a human donor with active COVID-19. The donor label of this sample is uncertain. Sequenced sample: peripheral blood. For the CDR3, the DNA is TGCGCCAGCAGTCAGGGGACGAACACCGGGGAGCTGTTTTTT. Its translation: CASSQGTNTGELFF.